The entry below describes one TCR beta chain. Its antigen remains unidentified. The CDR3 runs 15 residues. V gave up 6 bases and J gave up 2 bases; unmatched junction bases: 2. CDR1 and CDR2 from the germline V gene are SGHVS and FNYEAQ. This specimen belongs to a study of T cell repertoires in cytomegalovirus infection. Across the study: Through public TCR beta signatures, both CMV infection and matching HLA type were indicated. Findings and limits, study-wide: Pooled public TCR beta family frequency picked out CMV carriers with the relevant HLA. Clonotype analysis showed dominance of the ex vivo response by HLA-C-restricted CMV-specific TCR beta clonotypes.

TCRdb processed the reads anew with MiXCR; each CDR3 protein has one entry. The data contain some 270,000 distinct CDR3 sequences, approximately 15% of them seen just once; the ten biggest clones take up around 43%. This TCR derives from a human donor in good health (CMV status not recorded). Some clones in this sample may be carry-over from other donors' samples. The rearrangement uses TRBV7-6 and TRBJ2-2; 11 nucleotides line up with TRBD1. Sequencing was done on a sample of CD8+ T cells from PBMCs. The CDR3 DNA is TGTGCCAGCAGTTGGACAGGGGGCAACACCGGGGAGCTGTTTTTT. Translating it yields CASSWTGGNTGELFF.